The next 3 T cell receptor beta chains were all read from a single sample in a study of blood T cell repertoires in COVID-19. Only in-frame clones appear in the TCRdb table, and some are missing; sequencing was by immunoSEQ multiplex PCR. The data show about 100,000 clones, around 86% seen once. The sequenced sample consisted of peripheral blood. The receptors were sampled from a man in his 60s with acute or convalescent COVID-19.

The chain combines TRBV7-2 with TRBJ1-2, with D unresolved. In germline, CDR1 is SGHTA, CDR2 FQGNSA. Deletions cut 1 base from V and 7 bases from J, with 13 bases between. This CDR3 has 14 residues. CDR3 bases: TGTGCCAGCAGCTTAGATAGCAGCCCTAGTGGCTACACCTTC. Amino acids: CASSLDSSPSGYTF. The whole variable domain, remainder taken from reference TRBV7-2 and TRBJ1-2, is GAGVSQSPSNKVTEKGKDVELRCDPISGHTALYWYRQSLGQGLEFLIYFQGNSAPDKSGLPSDRFSAERTGGSVSTLTIQRTQQEDSAVYLCASSLDSSPSGYTFGSGTRLTVV.

This clone was recorded once. CDR3 bases: TGTGCCAGCAGCGCCCTGACAGGGCGAGGGAACATTCAGTACTTC. Translation: CASSALTGRGNIQYF. This chain joins TRBV7-2 and TRBJ2-4; 7 bases align to TRBD1. Germline CDR1 is SGHTA and CDR2 is FQGNSA. The length of the CDR3 is 15 residues. V lost 5 bases and J lost 7; bases outside the gene matches: 11.

The chain joins TRBV2 to TRBJ2-5, with 7 bases lining up with TRBD2. V lost 8 bases, J lost 2 bases, and 5 bases stayed unmatched. CDR3 length: 13 amino acids. CDR1 is SNHLY, CDR2 FYNNEI, per germline. The CDR3 coding sequence is TGTGCCAGCGGAGGACTAGTTCAAGAGACCCAGTACTTC. This gives the protein CASGGLVQETQYF. The full variable domain, its missing parts supplied by reference TRBV2 and TRBJ2-5, is EPEVTQTPSHQVTQMGQEVILRCVPISNHLYFYWYRQILGQKVEFLVSFYNNEISEKSEIFDDQFSVERPDGSNFTLKIRSTKLEDSAMYFCASGGLVQETQYFGPGTRLLVL.